A selection of T cell receptor beta chains follows, all from one sample in a study of blood T cells in healthy people across ages. TCRdb reprocessed the 5' RACE reads with MiXCR, giving one entry per CDR3 protein. In the table there are under 1 million distinct CDR3 sequences, around 43% of which are singletons. Sequences were obtained from blood. The origin of the receptors is a man between 60 and 75 years old in good health. The CDR3 runs from the conserved cysteine through the conserved F or W.

TRBV7-8,TRBJ2-1,CASSSRSDGNEQFF
TRBV20-1,TRBJ2-3,CSARVPPLDTQYF
TRBV15,TRBJ1-1,CATSRGLANTEAFF
TRBV12-3/TRBV12-4,.,CASSLTQGVETQYF
TRBV3-1,TRBJ2-2,CASSQATQGTGELFF
TRBV6-2/TRBV6-3,TRBJ1-2,CASSYRGRTNYGYTF
TRBV11-2,TRBJ1-1,CASRRTGGERAEAFF
TRBV7-2,TRBJ2-3,CASSLAGQGAADTQYF
TRBV20-1,TRBJ2-7,CSARDYAASYEQYF
TRBV5-6,TRBJ2-7,CASSLLSGGNRGYEQYF
TRBV18,TRBJ2-7,CASSPLDRTYEQYF
TRBV20-1,TRBJ2-5,CSARPLVDGTQYF
TRBV2,TRBJ1-5,CASSEVNGGAHF
TRBV7-8,TRBJ2-5,CASSLVGLAAETQYF
TRBV29-1,TRBJ1-2,CSVEKTTGVYGYTF
TRBV7-2,TRBJ2-4,CASSLVSDRSYF
TRBV2,TRBJ1-1,CASSGESGALTEAFF
TRBV6-2/TRBV6-3,TRBJ2-1,CAVGRSYNEQFF
TRBV20-1,TRBJ2-7,CSARGGGVTGYEQYF
TRBV20-1,TRBJ2-5,CSAPSWEETQYF